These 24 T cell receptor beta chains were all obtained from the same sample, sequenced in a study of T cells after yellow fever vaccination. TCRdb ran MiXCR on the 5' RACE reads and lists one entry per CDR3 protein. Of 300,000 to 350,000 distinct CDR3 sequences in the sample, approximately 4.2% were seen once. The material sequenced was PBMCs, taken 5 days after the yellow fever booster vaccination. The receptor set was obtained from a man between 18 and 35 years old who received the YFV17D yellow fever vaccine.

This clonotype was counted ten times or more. CDR3 in amino acids: CASSQPGRADQPQHF. The CDR3 DNA sequence: TGCGCCAGCAGCCAACCGGGACGGGCAGATCAGCCCCAGCATTTT. This chain joins TRBV4-1 and TRBJ1-5; a weak D match, TRBD1 (5 bases). Trimming pared 2 bases from V and 5 bases from J, leaving 13 bases between. Germline loops: CDR1 MGHRA, CDR2 YSYEKL. CDR3 length equals 15 residues.

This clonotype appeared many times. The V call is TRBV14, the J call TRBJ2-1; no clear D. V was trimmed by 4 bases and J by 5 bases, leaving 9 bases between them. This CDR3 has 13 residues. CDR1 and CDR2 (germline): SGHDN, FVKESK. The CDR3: CASSLRPDNEQFF. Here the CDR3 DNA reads TGTGCCAGCAGCCTAAGACCAGACAATGAGCAGTTCTTC.

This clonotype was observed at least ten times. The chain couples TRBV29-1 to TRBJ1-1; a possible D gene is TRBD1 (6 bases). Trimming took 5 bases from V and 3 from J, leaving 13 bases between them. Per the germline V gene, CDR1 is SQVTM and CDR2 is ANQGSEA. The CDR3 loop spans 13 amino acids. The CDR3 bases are TGCAGCGTTCGCACAGGGCGAGACACTGAAGCTTTCTTT. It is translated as CSVRTGRDTEAFF.

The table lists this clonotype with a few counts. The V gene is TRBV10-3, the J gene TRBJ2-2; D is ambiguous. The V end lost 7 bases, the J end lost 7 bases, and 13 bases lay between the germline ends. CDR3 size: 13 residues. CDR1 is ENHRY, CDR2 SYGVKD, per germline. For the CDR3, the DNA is TGTGCCATCACCACGGACGGTAACGGGGAGCTGTTTTTT. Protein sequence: CAITTDGNGELFF.

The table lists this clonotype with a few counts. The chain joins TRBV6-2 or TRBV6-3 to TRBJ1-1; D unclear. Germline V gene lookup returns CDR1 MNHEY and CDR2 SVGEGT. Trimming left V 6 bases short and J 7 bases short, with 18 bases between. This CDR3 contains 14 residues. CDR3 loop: CASRENVRGDEAFF. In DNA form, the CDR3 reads TGTGCCAGCAGGGAGAACGTCCGGGGTGATGAAGCTTTCTTT.

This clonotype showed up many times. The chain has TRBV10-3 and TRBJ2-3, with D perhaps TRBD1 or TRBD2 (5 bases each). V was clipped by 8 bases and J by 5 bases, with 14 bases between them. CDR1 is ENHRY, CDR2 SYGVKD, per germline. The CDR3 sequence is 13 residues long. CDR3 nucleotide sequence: TGTGCCATCGGGGGACCGCAGCGAGATACGCAGTATTTT. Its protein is CAIGGPQRDTQYF.

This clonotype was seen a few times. CDR3 coding DNA: TGCAGTGCTAGCCCCGGACTGAGGACTGAAGCTTTCTTT. It is translated as CSASPGLRTEAFF. V gene TRBV20-1 combines with J gene TRBJ1-1; no firm D call. Germline CDR1 DFQATT, CDR2 SNEGSKA (reference sequence). There are 13 residues in the CDR3. V lost 3 bases and J 5 bases, leaving 13 bases between the germline ends.

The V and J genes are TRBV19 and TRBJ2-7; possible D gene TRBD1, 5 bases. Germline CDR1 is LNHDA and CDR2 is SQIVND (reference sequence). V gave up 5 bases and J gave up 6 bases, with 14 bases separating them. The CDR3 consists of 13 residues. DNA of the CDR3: TGTGCCAGTAGTCAGGGTAGTGGCGGCGAGCAGTACTTC. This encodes CASSQGSGGEQYF.

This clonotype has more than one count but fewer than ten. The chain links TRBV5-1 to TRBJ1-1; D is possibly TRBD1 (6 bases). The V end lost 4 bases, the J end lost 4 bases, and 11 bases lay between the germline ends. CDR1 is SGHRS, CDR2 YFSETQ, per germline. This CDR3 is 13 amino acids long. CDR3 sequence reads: CASSITGFTEAFF. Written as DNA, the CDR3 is TGCGCCAGCAGCATTACAGGGTTCACTGAAGCTTTCTTT.

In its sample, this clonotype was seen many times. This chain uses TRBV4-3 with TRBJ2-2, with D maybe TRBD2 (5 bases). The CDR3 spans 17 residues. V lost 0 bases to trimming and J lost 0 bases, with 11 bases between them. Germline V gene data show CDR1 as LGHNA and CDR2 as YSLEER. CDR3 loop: CASSQDPSPTNTGELFF. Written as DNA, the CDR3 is TGCGCCAGCAGCCAAGATCCTAGCCCGACGAACACCGGGGAGCTGTTTTTT.

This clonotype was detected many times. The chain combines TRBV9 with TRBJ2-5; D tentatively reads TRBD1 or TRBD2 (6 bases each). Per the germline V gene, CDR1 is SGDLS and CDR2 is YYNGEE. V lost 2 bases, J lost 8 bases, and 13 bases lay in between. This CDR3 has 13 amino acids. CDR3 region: CASSVGGSDTQYF. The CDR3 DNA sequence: TGTGCCAGCAGCGTCGGGGGCTCGGACACCCAGTACTTC.

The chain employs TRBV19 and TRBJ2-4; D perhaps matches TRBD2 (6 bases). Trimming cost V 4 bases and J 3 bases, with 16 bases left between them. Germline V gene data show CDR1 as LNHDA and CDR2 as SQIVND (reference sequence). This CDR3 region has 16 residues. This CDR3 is CASSKGWGVVKNIQYF. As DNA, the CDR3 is TGTGCCAGTAGTAAAGGGTGGGGGGTAGTCAAAAACATTCAGTACTTC.

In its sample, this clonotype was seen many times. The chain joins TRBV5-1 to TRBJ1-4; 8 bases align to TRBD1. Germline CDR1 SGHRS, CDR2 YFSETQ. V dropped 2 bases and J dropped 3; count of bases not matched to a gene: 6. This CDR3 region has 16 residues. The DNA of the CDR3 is TGCGCCAGCAGCTTAACCGGACAGGGTGCTAATGAAAAACTGTTTTTT. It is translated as CASSLTGQGANEKLFF.

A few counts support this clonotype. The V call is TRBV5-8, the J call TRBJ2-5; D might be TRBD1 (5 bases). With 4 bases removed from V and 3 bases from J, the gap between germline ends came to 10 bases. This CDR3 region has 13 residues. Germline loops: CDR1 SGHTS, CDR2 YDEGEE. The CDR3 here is CASSLRVKETQYF. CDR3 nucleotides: TGTGCCAGCAGCCTCAGGGTAAAAGAGACCCAGTACTTC.

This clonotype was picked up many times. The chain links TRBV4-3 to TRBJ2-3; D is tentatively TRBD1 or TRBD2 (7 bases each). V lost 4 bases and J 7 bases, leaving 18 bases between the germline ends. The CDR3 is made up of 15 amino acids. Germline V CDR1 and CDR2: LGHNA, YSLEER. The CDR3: CASSPSTQGGNTQYF. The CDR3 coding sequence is TGCGCCAGCAGCCCCTCAACCCAGGGGGGGAATACGCAGTATTTT.

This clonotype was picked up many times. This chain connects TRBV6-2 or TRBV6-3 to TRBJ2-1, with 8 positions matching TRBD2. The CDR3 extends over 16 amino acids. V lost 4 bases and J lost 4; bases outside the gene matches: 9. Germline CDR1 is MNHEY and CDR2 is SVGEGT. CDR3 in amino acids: CASSSPGTSWYNEQFF. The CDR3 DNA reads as TGTGCCAGCAGTTCTCCCGGGACTAGTTGGTACAATGAGCAGTTCTTC.

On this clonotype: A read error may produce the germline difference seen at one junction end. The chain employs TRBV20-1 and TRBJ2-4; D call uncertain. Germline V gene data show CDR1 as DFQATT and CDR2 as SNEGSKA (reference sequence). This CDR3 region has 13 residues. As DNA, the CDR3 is TGCAGTGCTAGAGAGATCACCATAAACATTGAGTACTTC. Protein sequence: CSAREITINIEYF.

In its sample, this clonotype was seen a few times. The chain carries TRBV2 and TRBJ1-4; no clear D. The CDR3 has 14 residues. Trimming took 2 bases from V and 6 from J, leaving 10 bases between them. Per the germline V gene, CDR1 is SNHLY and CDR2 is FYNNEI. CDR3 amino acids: CASSETRQHEKLFF. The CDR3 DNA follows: TGTGCCAGCAGTGAAACCAGGCAACATGAAAAACTGTTTTTT.

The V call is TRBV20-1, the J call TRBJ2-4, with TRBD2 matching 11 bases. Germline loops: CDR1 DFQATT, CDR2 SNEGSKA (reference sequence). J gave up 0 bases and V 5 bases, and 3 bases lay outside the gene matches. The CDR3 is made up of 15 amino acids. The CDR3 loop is CSAHSGGVAKNIQYF. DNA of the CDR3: TGCAGTGCTCATAGCGGGGGGGTAGCCAAAAACATTCAGTACTTC.

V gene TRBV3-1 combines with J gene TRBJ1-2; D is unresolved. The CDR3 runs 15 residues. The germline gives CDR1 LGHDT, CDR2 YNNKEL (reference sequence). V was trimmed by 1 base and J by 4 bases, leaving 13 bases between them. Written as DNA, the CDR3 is TGTGCCAGCAGCCAAGGACCCAAGGCCCCCTATGGCTACACCTTC. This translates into CASSQGPKAPYGYTF.

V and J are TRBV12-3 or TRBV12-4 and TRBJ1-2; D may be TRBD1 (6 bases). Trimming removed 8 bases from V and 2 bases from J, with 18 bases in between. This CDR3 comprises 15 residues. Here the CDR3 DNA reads TGTGCCAGCCACCCTGGGCCAGGGGAAAACTATGGCTACACCTTC. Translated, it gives CASHPGPGENYGYTF.

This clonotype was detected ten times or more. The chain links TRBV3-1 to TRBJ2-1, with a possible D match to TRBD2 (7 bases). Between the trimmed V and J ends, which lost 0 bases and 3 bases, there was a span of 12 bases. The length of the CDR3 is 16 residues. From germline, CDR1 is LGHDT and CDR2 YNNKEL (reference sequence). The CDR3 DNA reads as TGTGCCAGCAGCCAAGAAAGGGGGGGCCTCTACAATGAGCAGTTCTTC. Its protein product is CASSQERGGLYNEQFF.

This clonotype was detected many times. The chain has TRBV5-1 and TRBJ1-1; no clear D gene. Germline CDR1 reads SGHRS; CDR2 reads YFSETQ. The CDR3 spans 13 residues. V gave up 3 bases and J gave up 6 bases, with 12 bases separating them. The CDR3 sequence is CASSSPAAPEAFF. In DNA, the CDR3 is TGCGCCAGCAGCTCCCCAGCTGCCCCTGAAGCTTTCTTT.

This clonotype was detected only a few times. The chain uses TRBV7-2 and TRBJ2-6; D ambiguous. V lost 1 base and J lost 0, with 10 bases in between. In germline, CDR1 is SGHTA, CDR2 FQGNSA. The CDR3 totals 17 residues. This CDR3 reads CASSLVGSSSGANVLTF. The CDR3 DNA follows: TGTGCCAGCAGCTTAGTGGGGTCGAGCTCTGGGGCCAACGTCCTGACTTTC.